The table lists the clone carrying this TCR beta chain with a count of one. The data are from a study of cytomegalovirus exposure and HLA in healthy donors. The primer mix had 60 Vbeta and 13 Jbeta primers. TCRdb's table, derived via immunoSEQ multiplex PCR, lists solely in-frame clones and lacks some. The data show more than 80,000 clones, with more than 75% seen just once and 5% to 7% held by the top ten. This CDR3 has 13 residues. Germline V gene sequence: CDR1 SGHAT, CDR2 FQNNGV. V was shortened by 0 bases and J by 8 bases, with 8 bases between the two germline ends. This clonotype originated in a woman in her 50s in good health and CMV-seropositive. Sequencing input: PBMCs. The chain carries TRBV11-2 and TRBJ2-1; D not certain. CDR3 DNA sequence: TGTGCCAGCAGCTTAGATCTCCCGTATGAGCAGTTCTTC. Amino acid sequence: CASSLDLPYEQFF.